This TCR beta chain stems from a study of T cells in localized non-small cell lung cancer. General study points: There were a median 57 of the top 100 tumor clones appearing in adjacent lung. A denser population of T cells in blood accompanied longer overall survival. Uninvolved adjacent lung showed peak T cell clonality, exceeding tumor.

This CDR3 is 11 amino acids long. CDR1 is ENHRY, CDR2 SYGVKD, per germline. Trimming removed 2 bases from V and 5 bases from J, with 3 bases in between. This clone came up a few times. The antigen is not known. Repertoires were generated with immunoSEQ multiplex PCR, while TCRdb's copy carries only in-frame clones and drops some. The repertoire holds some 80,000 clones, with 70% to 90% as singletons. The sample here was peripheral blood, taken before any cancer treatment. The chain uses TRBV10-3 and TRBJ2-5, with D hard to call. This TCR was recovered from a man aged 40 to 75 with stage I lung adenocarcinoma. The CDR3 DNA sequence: TGTGCCATCAGTGAGGCGGAGACCCAGTACTTC. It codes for CAISEAETQYF.